This T cell receptor beta chain was sequenced in a study of cytomegalovirus exposure and HLA in healthy donors. TCRdb keeps only in-frame clones here, not all; method: immunoSEQ multiplex PCR. Altogether tens of thousands of clones are present, 93% being singletons, with the ten largest covering less than 4%. The sequencing sample was made of PBMCs. The sequence was obtained from a woman under 40 in good health and CMV-seronegative.

As DNA, the CDR3 is TGTGCCAGTCGATCGACAGAATACCACATAACCGGGGAGCTGTTTTTT. Protein product: CASRSTEYHITGELFF. The V and J genes are TRBV19 and TRBJ2-2; weak D call: TRBD1 (5 bases). This CDR3 region has 16 residues. V lost 8 bases and J 5 bases, leaving 21 bases between the germline ends. Germline V gives CDR1 LNHDA, CDR2 SQIVND (reference sequence).